These 31 T cell receptor beta chains were all obtained from the same sample, sequenced in a study of T cells in localized non-small cell lung cancer. Repertoires were generated with immunoSEQ multiplex PCR, while TCRdb's copy carries only in-frame clones and drops some. This sample has roughly 35,000 clones, with about 90% found just once. Material: peripheral blood, obtained before any cancer treatment. Receptor source: a female donor aged 60 or older with stage I lung adenocarcinoma.

This sequence joins TRBV19 and TRBJ2-3, with TRBD2 matching over 9 bases. Germline CDR1 and CDR2: LNHDA and SQIVND (reference sequence). The CDR3 is made up of 16 amino acids. The ends lost 2 bases at V and 4 bases at J; junction bases unmatched: 7. CDR3 protein: CASSIITASGADTQYF. The DNA of the CDR3 is TGTGCCAGTAGTATAATAACGGCTAGCGGGGCAGATACGCAGTATTTT.

The rearrangement joins TRBV18 to TRBJ2-1; D might be TRBD1 or TRBD2, each matching 5 bases. Germline V gives CDR1 KGHSH, CDR2 LQKENI. Trimming took off 6 bases at V and 3 bases at J, with 15 bases between the two ends. The CDR3 is made up of 15 amino acids. CDR3: CASSPGTEYYNEQFF. The CDR3 DNA is TGTGCCAGCTCGCCCGGGACCGAGTACTACAATGAGCAGTTCTTC.

The chain joins TRBV25-1 to TRBJ1-5, with TRBD1 as a possible D gene (5 bases). V was trimmed by 6 bases and J by 6 bases, leaving 12 bases between them. Germline-derived CDR1 and CDR2 are MGHDK and SYGVNS. This CDR3 is built from 13 residues. CDR3 region: CASRGDLGQPQHF. The CDR3 bases are TGTGCCAGCAGAGGGGATTTGGGTCAGCCCCAGCATTTT. Full variable domain (missing parts from reference TRBV25-1 and TRBJ1-5): EADIYQTPRYLVIGTGKKITLECSQTMGHDKMYWYQQDPGMELHLIHYSYGVNSTEKGDLSSESTVSRIRTEHFPLTLESARPSHTSQYLCASRGDLGQPQHFGDGTRLSIL.

CDR3 residues: CAWEPPGGLMYTGELFF. The CDR3 nucleotides are TGTGCCTGGGAGCCCCCCGGGGGGTTGATGTACACCGGGGAGCTGTTTTTT. V and J are TRBV30 and TRBJ2-2, with 7 bases aligning to TRBD2. The germline V gene has CDR1 GTSNPN and CDR2 SVGIG (reference sequence). The CDR3 has 17 residues. Trimming at V came to 5 bases and at J to 3 bases, leaving 15 bases not matched to a gene.

The CDR3 sequence is CASSYSTQVTNTEAFF. The CDR3 nucleotides are TGTGCCAGCAGTTACTCCACCCAGGTGACGAACACTGAAGCTTTCTTT. J is TRBJ1-1 and V is TRBV6-5, with unresolved D. This CDR3 spans 16 amino acids. Looked up from germline, CDR1 is MNHEY and CDR2 is SVGAGI. Trimming removed 0 bases from V and 1 base from J, with 12 bases in between.

CDR3 region: CASSLGHLTSSPLHF. Here the CDR3 DNA reads TGTGCCAGCAGCTTGGGCCACTTAACAAGTTCACCCCTCCACTTT. The chain couples TRBV5-6 to TRBJ1-6, with no clear D. There are 15 residues in the CDR3. V was clipped by 0 bases and J by 9 bases, with 13 bases between them. The germline V gene has CDR1 SGHDT and CDR2 YYEEEE.

The chain's CDR3 is CASSRRTVIMNTEAFF. DNA for the CDR3: TGTGCCAGCAGTAGGCGGACAGTGATCATGAACACTGAAGCTTTCTTT. The V call is TRBV28, the J call TRBJ1-1, with D possibly matching TRBD1 (6 bases). The V end was cut by 5 bases, the J end by 0 bases, with 16 bases between. CDR3 length: 16 residues. CDR1 is MDHEN and CDR2 is SYDVKM in the germline V gene.

V and J are TRBV7-9 and TRBJ2-5; 10 positions match TRBD2. The CDR3 runs to 14 residues. CDR1 and CDR2 from the germline V gene are SEHNR and FQNEAQ (reference sequence). The J segment lost 2 bases and the V segment lost 3 bases, leaving 0 bases of the junction unmatched. In nucleotides, the CDR3 is TGTGCCAGCAGCTTTAGCGGGGGGCAAGAGACCCAGTACTTC. Translated, it gives CASSFSGGQETQYF.

V and J are TRBV6-1 and TRBJ2-3; 7 nucleotides match TRBD1. CDR3 length equals 14 residues. Germline V gene lookup returns CDR1 MNHNS and CDR2 SASEGT. The trim removed 6 bases at V and 3 bases at J, leaving 6 bases unmatched. The CDR3 is CASSRDRVTDTQYF. DNA of the CDR3: TGTGCCAGCAGCCGGGACAGAGTTACAGATACGCAGTATTTT.

The rearrangement links TRBV9 to TRBJ1-4, with D perhaps matching TRBD1 (6 bases). Germline lookup yields CDR1 SGDLS and CDR2 YYNGEE. This CDR3 contains 15 residues. V lost 0 bases and J lost 5, with 11 bases in between. As DNA, the CDR3 is TGTGCCAGCAGCGTAGGTTTCAGGGGAAATGAAAAACTGTTTTTT. Translating gives CASSVGFRGNEKLFF.

This chain links TRBV28 with TRBJ1-5; D not certain. V was shortened by 6 bases and J by 6 bases, with 9 bases between the two germline ends. Germline V CDR1 and CDR2: MDHEN, SYDVKM. The CDR3 runs 12 residues. This CDR3 is CASSLRGQPQHF. The CDR3, as DNA: TGTGCCAGCAGCCTACGTGGTCAGCCCCAGCATTTT.

The rearrangement joins TRBV5-6 to TRBJ2-3, with D tentatively TRBD2 (5 bases). Per germline, CDR1 SGHDT and CDR2 YYEEEE. The CDR3 is 17 amino acids. The V end lost 0 bases, the J end lost 2 bases, and 16 bases lay between the germline ends. The DNA of the CDR3 is TGTGCCAGCAGCTTGGCCGTCGGCAGGAGGCCCACAGATACGCAGTATTTT. Protein sequence: CASSLAVGRRPTDTQYF.

The chain is built from TRBV6-4 and TRBJ1-2, with 8 nucleotides matching TRBD1. CDR1 MRHNA and CDR2 SNTAGT come from the germline V gene. V lost 5 bases and J lost 2; bases outside the gene matches: 4. This CDR3 is built from 14 residues. The chain's CDR3 is CASSPGGYNYGYTF. The CDR3 DNA is TGTGCCAGCAGTCCAGGGGGCTACAACTATGGCTACACCTTC.

The chain uses TRBV19 and TRBJ2-2, with 9 bases that match TRBD2. J was trimmed by 4 bases and V by 2 bases; bases with no gene match: 8. From germline, CDR1 is LNHDA and CDR2 SQIVND (reference sequence). CDR3 size: 17 residues. DNA of the CDR3: TGTGCCAGTAGTATAAGGCGGGGGGGCGGTGGCACCGGGGAGCTGTTTTTT. Protein: CASSIRRGGGGTGELFF.

CDR3 bases: TGTGCCAGCAGTGAATCTACAGGGGGCGGATACGAGCAGTACTTC. Encoded protein: CASSESTGGGYEQYF. This rearrangement joins TRBV2 to TRBJ2-7; TRBD1 matches 9 bases. This CDR3 spans 15 amino acids. The V gene end was trimmed by 2 bases and the J gene end by 4 bases; junction bases not matched to a gene: 6. Germline assignment: CDR1 SNHLY and CDR2 FYNNEI.

J is TRBJ1-2 and V is TRBV5-1; maybe TRBD1 (5 bases). Germline V gives CDR1 SGHRS, CDR2 YFSETQ. CDR3 length equals 14 residues. V lost 4 bases and J 7 bases, leaving 17 bases between the germline ends. DNA for the CDR3: TGCGCCAGCAGCGGGGGACCCTTGGAATCTGGCTACACCTTC. Protein product: CASSGGPLESGYTF.

CDR3 protein: CASSHGQGANEQYF. As DNA, the CDR3 is TGTGCCAGCAGTCACGGACAGGGGGCTAACGAGCAGTACTTC. The chain is built from TRBV6-6 and TRBJ2-7, with 11 positions matching TRBD1. The germline V gene encodes CDR1 MNHNY and CDR2 SVGAGI (reference sequence). Germline trimming cut 5 bases from V and 5 bases from J; bases unmatched to any gene: 5. The CDR3 consists of 14 residues.

On this clone itself: At one boundary the junction diverges from the germline segment, which might be a read error. This rearrangement joins TRBV7-7 to TRBJ2-1; no firm D call. The CDR3 sequence is 13 residues long. Looked up from germline, CDR1 is SSHAT and CDR2 is FNYEAQ (reference sequence). The chain's CDR3 is CASSFPLSNEQFF. The DNA for the CDR3 is TGTGCTAGCAGCTTCCCTTTGAGCAATGAGCAGTTCTTC.

The rearrangement links TRBV27 to TRBJ1-1, with D possibly being TRBD1 (5 bases). The ends were cut back, 2 bases at V and 4 bases at J, with 11 bases in the middle. Germline CDR1 MNHEY, CDR2 SMNVEV (reference sequence). This CDR3 is 14 amino acids long. CDR3 in amino acids: CASSLSGGVTEAFF. CDR3 nucleotide sequence: TGTGCCAGCAGTTTAAGTGGGGGGGTCACTGAAGCTTTCTTT.

The J gene is TRBJ2-7, the V gene TRBV7-2; tentative D call: TRBD2 (6 bases). This CDR3 contains 14 residues. V lost 4 bases, J lost 0 bases, and 10 bases lay in between. The germline V gene has CDR1 SGHTA and CDR2 FQGNSA. CDR3 sequence (DNA): TGTGCCAGCAGCTCTGACGGGAGCTCCTACGAGCAGTACTTC. Translation gives CASSSDGSSYEQYF. The full variable domain, its missing parts supplied by reference TRBV7-2 and TRBJ2-7, is GAGVSQSPSNKVTEKGKDVELRCDPISGHTALYWYRQSLGQGLEFLIYFQGNSAPDKSGLPSDRFSAERTGGSVSTLTIQRTQQEDSAVYLCASSSDGSSYEQYFGPGTRLTVT.

The rearrangement links TRBV9 to TRBJ2-5; weak D call: TRBD2 (6 bases). The ends were cut back, 0 bases at V and 5 bases at J, with 17 bases in the middle. Germline loops: CDR1 SGDLS, CDR2 YYNGEE. The CDR3 consists of 16 residues. This CDR3 is CASSVELGSRGETQYF. The CDR3 nucleotides are TGTGCCAGCAGCGTAGAGTTGGGAAGCCGGGGGGAGACCCAGTACTTC.

This clone has only one observation. CDR3 loop: CASSPDRSNYGYTF. CDR3 bases: TGTGCCAGCAGCCCCGACCGATCTAACTATGGCTACACCTTC. V gene TRBV7-2 combines with J gene TRBJ1-2; D is unresolved. Germline CDR1 SGHTA, CDR2 FQGNSA. CDR3 length: 14 amino acids. The ends were cut back, 5 bases at V and 0 bases at J, with 10 bases in the middle.

The V call is TRBV30, the J call TRBJ2-7; no reliable D call. The germline V gene has CDR1 GTSNPN and CDR2 SVGIG (reference sequence). The CDR3 is made up of 12 amino acids. Trimming took 5 bases from V and 0 from J, leaving 8 bases between them. The chain's CDR3 is CAWGSFSYEQYF. CDR3 in DNA: TGTGCCTGGGGTTCGTTCTCCTACGAGCAGTACTTC. Looking up the rest from reference TRBV30 and TRBJ2-7 gives the full variable domain: SQTIHQWPATLVQPVGSPLSLECTVEGTSNPNLYWYRQAAGRGLQLLFYSVGIGQISSEVPQNLSASRPQDRQFILSSKKLLLSDSGFYLCAWGSFSYEQYFGPGTRLTVT.

This clone was counted between two and nine times. The CDR3 bases are TGTGCCAGCAGTCCCTCCCCCATCTACGAGCAGTACTTC. It is translated as CASSPSPIYEQYF. The chain couples TRBV6-5 to TRBJ2-7, with unresolved D. Germline-derived CDR1 and CDR2 are MNHEY and SVGAGI. This CDR3 has 13 residues. The germline V and J ends were trimmed by 5 bases and 3 bases, with 11 bases remaining between them.

This sequence joins TRBV21-1 and TRBJ2-7; TRBD1, the table's D call, was not compared with the DNA. TRBV21-1 is tagged as a pseudogene. This CDR3 spans 17 amino acids. CDR3 in DNA: TGTGCCAGCAGCGATGAAAACGGACAGGGCGAGCTATACGAGCAGTACTTC. Its protein product is CASSDENGQGELYEQYF.

The chain uses TRBV10-1 and TRBJ2-7; TRBD1 matches 9 bases. Germline CDR1 WNHNN, CDR2 SYGVQD (reference sequence). The CDR3 totals 14 residues. Losses at the gene ends were 3 bases for V and 4 bases for J; bases not matched to a gene: 4. CDR3 nucleotides: TGCGCCAGCAGTGAAGGGACAGGGATATACGAGCAGTACTTC. Encoded protein: CASSEGTGIYEQYF.

This chain links TRBV14 with TRBJ1-1, with D unclear. Germline CDR1 and CDR2: SGHDN and FVKESK. V was pared by 4 bases and J by 0 bases, with 9 bases between. CDR3 length: 14 residues. The CDR3 region has the DNA TGTGCCAGCAGCCCCTTCCAGTTGAACACTGAAGCTTTCTTT. Translating it yields CASSPFQLNTEAFF.

The chain has TRBV6-1 and TRBJ2-7; 9 bases are a match to TRBD1. After removal of 9 bases from V and 6 bases from J, the junction contained 9 bases not matched to a gene. The CDR3 consists of 13 residues. Germline assignment: CDR1 MNHNS and CDR2 SASEGT. The CDR3 spells CASKPGQGAEQYF. In DNA form, the CDR3 reads TGTGCCAGTAAACCGGGACAGGGCGCCGAGCAGTACTTC.

V gene TRBV6-5 combines with J gene TRBJ2-7; 10 bases are a match to TRBD1. The CDR3 spans 14 residues. The germline V gene encodes CDR1 MNHEY and CDR2 SVGAGI. V lost 6 bases, J lost 6 bases, and 8 bases stayed unmatched. CDR3 in amino acids: CASSGTGVPGEQYF. Written as DNA, the CDR3 is TGTGCCAGCAGCGGGACAGGGGTACCTGGCGAGCAGTACTTC.

The DNA of the CDR3 is TGCGCCAGCAGTGAGAAGAGGGGAGAGGATGGCTACACCTTC. It is translated as CASSEKRGEDGYTF. The chain is built from TRBV10-1 and TRBJ1-2; D is possibly TRBD1 (5 bases). The germline V gene has CDR1 WNHNN and CDR2 SYGVQD (reference sequence). Trimming cost V 2 bases and J 6 bases, with 13 bases left between them. This CDR3 is built from 14 residues.

CDR3: CASRRQGPTYEQYF. CDR3 sequence (DNA): TGTGCCAGCAGGAGGCAGGGGCCCACCTACGAGCAGTACTTC. The J gene is TRBJ2-7, the V gene TRBV6-5; D might be TRBD1 (6 bases). Trimming took off 6 bases at V and 2 bases at J, with 14 bases between the two ends. Germline V gene data show CDR1 as MNHEY and CDR2 as SVGAGI. The CDR3 runs to 14 residues.